The 28 T cell receptor beta chains in this list originate from one sample, sequenced in a study of T cell repertoires in cytomegalovirus infection. TCRdb reprocessed the reads via MiXCR and lists one record per CDR3 protein. The sample yields 400,000 or so distinct CDR3 sequences, around 32% seen once. The sequencing sample was made of PBMCs. Every receptor here comes from a human donor in good health (CMV status not recorded). Some clones in this sample may be carry-over from other donors' samples.

This chain connects TRBV12-3 or TRBV12-4 to TRBJ2-7, with D unclear. The CDR3 loop spans 13 amino acids. Trimming cost V 6 bases and J 1 base, with 10 bases left between them. The CDR3 spells CASSRCGSYEQYF. DNA for the CDR3: TGTGCCAGCAGCAGGTGCGGATCCTACGAGCAGTACTTC.

The chain employs TRBV7-4 and TRBJ2-1, with 8 bases identical to TRBD2. The CDR3 length is 15 residues. Germline V gives CDR1 SGHVT, CDR2 SQSDAQ. J lost 7 bases, V lost 3 bases, and 8 bases had no gene match. CDR3 region: CASSLRRSGGNEQFF. The CDR3 DNA is TGTGCCAGCAGCTTGAGGCGGAGCGGGGGTAATGAGCAGTTCTTC.

This clonotype was detected a few times. The genes are TRBV7-9 and TRBJ2-7, with D unresolved. CDR3 length: 12 amino acids. Germline V lookup: CDR1 SEHNR, CDR2 FQNEAQ (reference sequence). V lost 1 base and J lost 6, with 7 bases in between. The CDR3 nucleotides are TGTGCCAGCAGCTTAGGCACGCCCGAGCAGTACTTC. Protein: CASSLGTPEQYF.

The rearrangement links TRBV12-3 or TRBV12-4 to TRBJ1-6; 7 positions match TRBD1. The CDR3 has 13 amino acids. Trimming at V came to 4 bases and at J to 9 bases, leaving 3 bases not matched to a gene. DNA for the CDR3: TGTGCCAGCAGTTCTCAGGGGGGTTCACCCCTCCACTTT. Encoded protein: CASSSQGGSPLHF.

V usage is TRBV6-5 and J usage is TRBJ2-7; the match to TRBD1 covers 10 bases. Per the germline V gene, CDR1 is MNHEY and CDR2 is SVGAGI. The V gene end was trimmed by 6 bases and the J gene end by 1 base; junction bases not matched to a gene: 6. The CDR3 sequence is 15 residues long. DNA for the CDR3: TGTGCCAGCAGCGCCGACAGGGGGCCTTCCTACGAGCAGTACTTC. Its protein is CASSADRGPSYEQYF.

The chain joins TRBV12-3 or TRBV12-4 to TRBJ1-3, with D perhaps TRBD1 (5 bases). Trimming cost V 3 bases and J 8 bases, with 20 bases left between them. The CDR3 totals 16 residues. The CDR3 here is CASSFLHSDIPDTIYF. The CDR3 region has the DNA TGTGCCAGCAGTTTCCTACACTCGGACATTCCGGACACCATATATTTT.

V and J are TRBV7-2 and TRBJ1-1, with 8 bases matching TRBD1. V lost 5 bases and J lost 6; bases outside the gene matches: 17. The CDR3 is made up of 17 amino acids. Germline assignment: CDR1 SGHTA and CDR2 FQGNSA. This CDR3 is CASSTTTGTGVASEAFF. CDR3 bases: TGTGCCAGCAGCACAACAACGGGGACAGGTGTCGCGTCTGAAGCTTTCTTT.

V is TRBV10-2 and J is TRBJ2-3, with D uncertain. From germline, CDR1 is WSHSY and CDR2 SAAADI. Trimming removed 2 bases at V and 1 base at J, with 7 bases between. This CDR3 has 14 residues. CDR3 region: CASSEGVGTDTQYF. CDR3 nucleotides: TGCGCCAGCAGTGAGGGAGTCGGCACAGATACGCAGTATTTT.

Notes on this clonotype: It may be a read error: a sequence one base away is much more abundant. The chain recombines TRBV9 with TRBJ2-1; D not resolved. V was cut by 0 bases and J by 8 bases, with 6 bases left in between. This CDR3 comprises 12 residues. Germline values: CDR1 SGDLS, CDR2 YYNGEE. The CDR3 DNA follows: TGTGCCAGCAGCGTAGATAGGGATGAGCAGTTCTTC. This encodes CASSVDRDEQFF.

The chain recombines TRBV11-2 with TRBJ1-6; D remains unclear. Germline CDR1 is SGHAT and CDR2 is FQNNGV. The length of the CDR3 is 18 residues. V was trimmed by 0 bases and J by 7 bases, leaving 19 bases between them. CDR3 residues: CASSLEEAESPMNSPLHF. CDR3 bases: TGTGCCAGCAGCTTAGAGGAGGCGGAGAGTCCTATGAATTCACCCCTCCACTTT.

This clonotype was detected only a few times. The V call is TRBV6-6, the J call TRBJ2-2; 8 bases line up with TRBD2. Germline V gene lookup returns CDR1 MNHNY and CDR2 SVGAGI (reference sequence). The CDR3 has 17 amino acids. J lost 5 bases, V lost 0 bases, and 8 bases had no gene match. The CDR3 region has the DNA TGTGCCAGCAGTTACTCCCCCGGGGGGGCCGGGACCGGGGAGCTGTTTTTT. Protein: CASSYSPGGAGTGELFF.

This clonotype was detected only a few times. Written as DNA, the CDR3 is TGTGCCAGCAGCGTTAGATTGGGGATCGCCTACAATGAGCAGTTCTTC. Translation: CASSVRLGIAYNEQFF. The chain joins TRBV7-2 to TRBJ2-1; D gene unclear. The CDR3 consists of 16 residues. CDR1 is SGHTA and CDR2 is FQGNSA in the germline V gene. V gave up 5 bases and J gave up 2 bases, with 16 bases separating them.

The chain joins TRBV7-6 to TRBJ2-1; D unresolved. Germline CDR1 SGHVS, CDR2 FNYEAQ. V gave up 5 bases and J gave up 4 bases, with 12 bases separating them. CDR3 length equals 14 residues. CDR3 DNA sequence: TGTGCCAGCAGCACTACGGCCAGATACAATGAGCAGTTCTTC. Translated, it gives CASSTTARYNEQFF. The whole variable domain, filled in from reference TRBV7-6 and TRBJ2-1, reads GAGVSQSPRYKVTKRGQDVALRCDPISGHVSLYWYRQALGQGPEFLTYFNYEAQQDKSGLPNDRFSAERPEGSISTLTIQRTEQRDSAMYRCASSTTARYNEQFFGPGTRLTVL.

The J gene is TRBJ2-7, the V gene TRBV20-1; either TRBD1 or TRBD2 may supply D (6 bases each). Trimming stripped 6 bases from V and 0 bases from J, with 18 bases between. The CDR3 contains 15 residues. CDR1 is DFQATT, CDR2 SNEGSKA, per germline (reference sequence). Here the CDR3 reads CSATLVGGNSYEQYF. Here the CDR3 DNA reads TGCAGTGCCACTCTCGTAGGGGGGAACTCCTACGAGCAGTACTTC.

The DNA of the CDR3 is TGCGCCAGCAGTGCCTTGGGAGGGGGAACTGAAGCTTTCTTT. Encoded protein: CASSALGGGTEAFF. The chain links TRBV10-1 to TRBJ1-1, with a possible D match to TRBD1 (6 bases). CDR1 WNHNN and CDR2 SYGVQD come from the germline V gene (reference sequence). The CDR3 consists of 14 residues. Deletions cut 4 bases from V and 5 bases from J, with 14 bases between.

This rearrangement joins TRBV6-5 to TRBJ1-5; possible D gene TRBD1, 6 bases. This CDR3 region has 15 residues. Trimming removed 5 bases at V and 2 bases at J, with 13 bases between. Looked up from germline, CDR1 is MNHEY and CDR2 is SVGAGI. The DNA for the CDR3 is TGTGCCAGCAGTACCAGCAGGGGTGGCAATCAGCCCCAGCATTTT. Its translation: CASSTSRGGNQPQHF.

This clonotype was counted between two and nine times. V gene TRBV12-3 or TRBV12-4 combines with J gene TRBJ1-5, with 7 bases that match TRBD1. The length of the CDR3 is 16 residues. V gave up 7 bases and J gave up 2 bases; unmatched junction bases: 11. CDR3 region: CASTMTGIVGNQPQHF. In DNA form, the CDR3 reads TGTGCCAGCACCATGACAGGGATAGTCGGCAATCAGCCCCAGCATTTT.

The CDR3 protein is CAWRQGGQFF. The CDR3 DNA sequence: TGTGCCTGGCGTCAGGGGGGGCAGTTCTTC. The chain carries TRBV30 and TRBJ2-1, with D maybe TRBD1 (7 bases). Deletions cut 5 bases from V and 12 bases from J, with 11 bases between. CDR1 and CDR2 from the germline V gene are GTSNPN and SVGIG (reference sequence). This CDR3 is built from 10 residues.

There are a few counts of this clonotype. V usage is TRBV5-4 and J usage is TRBJ2-1; D not resolved. The CDR3 totals 13 residues. Germline lookup yields CDR1 SGHNT and CDR2 YYREEE (reference sequence). Trimming left V 5 bases short and J 6 bases short, with 12 bases between. This CDR3 reads CASRTTDANEQFF. Here the CDR3 DNA reads TGTGCCAGCAGAACAACAGATGCCAATGAGCAGTTCTTC. Complete variable domain (other parts from reference TRBV5-4 and TRBJ2-1): ETGVTQSPTHLIKTRGQQVTLRCSSQSGHNTVSWYQQALGQGPQFIFQYYREEENGRGNFPPRFSGLQFPNYSSELNVNALELDDSALYLCASRTTDANEQFFGPGTRLTVL.

This clonotype appeared many times. V is TRBV7-2 and J is TRBJ2-3; TRBD2 might be the D (7 bases). The ends were cut back, 0 bases at V and 0 bases at J, with 19 bases in the middle. The CDR3 covers 19 residues. The germline V gene encodes CDR1 SGHTA and CDR2 FQGNSA. CDR3 residues: CASSLAPTGGVPSTDTQYF. As DNA, the CDR3 is TGTGCCAGCAGCTTAGCACCTACGGGGGGCGTACCTAGCACAGATACGCAGTATTTT. The full variable domain, its missing parts supplied by reference TRBV7-2 and TRBJ2-3, is GAGVSQSPSNKVTEKGKDVELRCDPISGHTALYWYRQSLGQGLEFLIYFQGNSAPDKSGLPSDRFSAERTGGSVSTLTIQRTQQEDSAVYLCASSLAPTGGVPSTDTQYFGPGTRLTVL.

There are many counts of this clonotype. This chain joins TRBV7-2 and TRBJ2-7; no definite D call. Trimming took 1 base from V and 6 from J, leaving 4 bases between them. The CDR3 length is 11 residues. Germline V gives CDR1 SGHTA, CDR2 FQGNSA. CDR3 region: CASSLDSEQYF. The DNA of the CDR3 is TGTGCCAGCAGCTTAGATTCCGAGCAGTACTTC.

This clonotype showed up many times. V and J are TRBV7-8 and TRBJ1-5; 8 nucleotides match TRBD1. The V segment lost 1 base and the J segment 3 bases; nucleotides outside the gene matches: 14. The CDR3 totals 19 residues. In germline, CDR1 is SGHVS, CDR2 FQNEAQ. Here the CDR3 reads CASSLGTGQGIPLNQPQHF. The CDR3 DNA reads TGTGCCAGCAGCTTAGGGACAGGGCAGGGAATCCCTCTCAATCAGCCCCAGCATTTT.

J is TRBJ1-5 and V is TRBV7-6; TRBD1 is a possible D gene (5 bases). The length of the CDR3 is 16 residues. V was trimmed by 0 bases and J by 4 bases, leaving 13 bases between them. Germline values: CDR1 SGHVS, CDR2 FNYEAQ. For the CDR3, the DNA is TGTGCCAGCAGCTTAGCTTCCTGGAGGGGAAATCAGCCCCAGCATTTT. It specifies CASSLASWRGNQPQHF.

The chain recombines TRBV14 with TRBJ2-7; D gene ambiguous. This CDR3 is 13 amino acids long. Germline V gene lookup returns CDR1 SGHDN and CDR2 FVKESK. Trimming removed 4 bases from V and 6 bases from J, with 13 bases in between. DNA of the CDR3: TGTGCCAGCAGCCCTACTTGGACGGGCGAGCAGTACTTC. Translating it yields CASSPTWTGEQYF.

For this clonotype: Given a much more abundant clone one base away, this may be a read error. This sequence joins TRBV12-3 or TRBV12-4 and TRBJ1-5; D remains ambiguous. The CDR3 loop spans 13 amino acids. Trimming cost V 1 base and J 10 bases, with 11 bases left between them. CDR3 bases: TGTGCCAGCAGTTTAGGGGGTATGTGTCCCCAGCATTTT. Residues: CASSLGGMCPQHF.

The rearrangement uses TRBV11-2 and TRBJ2-7; tentative D call: TRBD2 (6 bases). V shed 1 base and J shed 6 bases, with 19 bases lying between them. Germline V gene lookup returns CDR1 SGHAT and CDR2 FQNNGV. The CDR3 consists of 16 residues. For the CDR3, the DNA is TGTGCCAGCAGCTTAGTCCCGGGAGTCTCGACATCCGAGCAGTACTTC. Encoded protein: CASSLVPGVSTSEQYF.

The chain employs TRBV7-2 and TRBJ1-2; D may be TRBD1 (6 bases). Per germline, CDR1 SGHTA and CDR2 FQGNSA. There are 13 residues in the CDR3. The V and J ends lost 5 bases and 4 bases respectively, with 11 bases between them. The CDR3 sequence: CASSPWGAYGYTF. As DNA, the CDR3 is TGTGCCAGCAGCCCCTGGGGGGCCTATGGCTACACCTTC.

CDR3 bases: TGCAGTGCTAAACAGAGGCCGGGTTCGGCCTCGAACACTGAAGCTTTCTTT. It yields the protein CSAKQRPGSASNTEAFF. V usage is TRBV20-1 and J usage is TRBJ1-1; D is ambiguous. The CDR3 is made up of 17 amino acids. The V and J ends lost 4 bases and 1 base respectively, with 22 bases between them. In germline, CDR1 is DFQATT, CDR2 SNEGSKA (reference sequence).